A single T cell receptor (beta chain) is shown here with its context. Everyone who donated was a Caucasian adult who lived in Nashville, Tennessee. The run depth of the assay was deep. Unsorted PBMC replicate PCRs drew on around 300 ng DNA, representing 25,000 to 30,000 T cell genomes. Produced via immunoSEQ multiplex PCR; TCRdb's table is partial and in-frame only. The table records about 490,000 clones, 65% to 80% of them present only once. This sample stems from a study of shared clonotypes between healthy human individuals. Germline trimming cut 8 bases from V and 1 base from J; bases unmatched to any gene: 7. This CDR3 spans 14 amino acids. In germline, CDR1 is KGHSH, CDR2 LQKENI.

The chain recombines TRBV18 with TRBJ1-1, with 7 bases that match TRBD1. The sequence derives from a woman aged 35 to 49 in good health. Some clones in this sample may be carry-over from other donors' samples. Source material: PBMCs. CDR3 nucleotides: TGTGCCAGCACACGGGACAGCAAGAACACTGAAGCTTTCTTT. It codes for CASTRDSKNTEAFF.